Detailed here is one T cell receptor beta chain. This specimen belongs to a study of control samples from healthy donors and cancer patients. Trimming left V 0 bases short and J 9 bases short, with 9 bases between. The CDR3 runs to 13 residues. Repertoires were generated with immunoSEQ multiplex PCR, while TCRdb's copy carries only in-frame clones and drops some. The sample carries about 98,000 clones, almost 85% recorded once. The source is a man between 60 and 70 years old in good health. The sequencing input was blood. The chain is built from TRBV12-3 or TRBV12-4 and TRBJ2-4; no clear D. The DNA of the CDR3 is TGTGCCAGCAGTTTAGCTACGGCATCCATTCAGTACTTC. As protein: CASSLATASIQYF.